The 5 T cell receptor beta chains given below trace back to one sample, sequenced in a study of control samples from healthy donors and cancer patients. The method was immunoSEQ multiplex PCR; TCRdb's version includes in-frame clones alone and lacks a portion of them. Of more than 95,000 clones listed, approximately 89% are singletons. Sequencing used blood. The source of these receptors is a man between 60 and 70 years old in good health.

The chain carries TRBV5-1 and TRBJ2-6, with TRBD1 as a possible D gene (6 bases). The V end was cut by 0 bases, the J end by 1 base, with 11 bases between. Germline V gene data show CDR1 as SGHRS and CDR2 as YFSETQ. The CDR3 is 17 amino acids. CDR3 nucleotide sequence: TGCGCCAGCAGCTTGGTAACAGGGCTATCTGGGGCCAACGTCCTGACTTTC. This encodes CASSLVTGLSGANVLTF.

The genes are TRBV30 and TRBJ1-1; no firm D call. CDR3 length equals 14 residues. Germline assignment: CDR1 GTSNPN and CDR2 SVGIG (reference sequence). V gave up 1 base and J gave up 7 bases, with 16 bases separating them. CDR3 region: CAWSGNFQTFEAFF. Written as DNA, the CDR3 is TGTGCCTGGAGTGGGAATTTTCAGACTTTTGAAGCTTTCTTT.

This chain uses TRBV6-5 with TRBJ1-5; unclear D gene. The CDR3 is made up of 11 amino acids. V lost 6 bases and J lost 3, with 3 bases in between. Germline loops: CDR1 MNHEY, CDR2 SVGAGI. CDR3 in DNA: TGTGCCAGCAGGAACAATCAGCCCCAGCATTTT. It yields the protein CASRNNQPQHF.

The chain uses TRBV2 and TRBJ2-2; a weak D match, TRBD1 (6 bases). Between the trimmed V and J ends, which lost 4 bases and 0 bases, there was a span of 12 bases. Germline V gene data show CDR1 as SNHLY and CDR2 as FYNNEI. This CDR3 has 16 residues. The CDR3 is CASSVKGVANTGELFF. CDR3 sequence (DNA): TGTGCCAGCAGTGTTAAGGGGGTCGCGAACACCGGGGAGCTGTTTTTT. The full variable domain, completed using reference TRBV2 and TRBJ2-2, is EPEVTQTPSHQVTQMGQEVILRCVPISNHLYFYWYRQILGQKVEFLVSFYNNEISEKSEIFDDQFSVERPDGSNFTLKIRSTKLEDSAMYFCASSVKGVANTGELFFGEGSRLTVL.

This sequence joins TRBV11-2 and TRBJ2-3; D is uncertain. This CDR3 region has 15 residues. Germline loops: CDR1 SGHAT, CDR2 FQNNGV. Trimming cost V 0 bases and J 2 bases, with 9 bases left between them. CDR3 sequence: CASSLDGYHTDTQYF. Written as DNA, the CDR3 is TGTGCCAGCAGCTTAGATGGCTATCACACAGATACGCAGTATTTT. Combining the CDR3 with reference TRBV11-2 and TRBJ2-3 gives the whole variable domain EAGVAQSPRYKIIEKRQSVAFWCNPISGHATLYWYQQILGQGPKLLIQFQNNGVVDDSQLPKDRFSAERLKGVDSTLKIQPAKLEDSAVYLCASSLDGYHTDTQYFGPGTRLTVL.